The clone carrying this TCR beta chain was picked up many times. Its specificity is not known. The sample belongs to a study of T cells in Graves' hyperthyroidism and ophthalmopathy. Study-level points and caveats: Most thyroid clonotypes that were expanded above 0.001 also turned up in blood. A model of 13 V-J pairs discriminated ophthalmopathy from stable hyperthyroidism.

Using RNA transcripts as the source, TCR beta CDR3 regions were amplified. The TCR CDR3 was amplified in a first-round RT-PCR using the HTBI primer set. In TCRdb, the multiplex PCR reads were re-called with MiXCR into one record per CDR3 protein. The table includes about 260,000 distinct CDR3 sequences, about a sixth detected once. Ophthalmopathy patients had moderate-to-severe active disease, CAS ≥3, NOSPECS ≥4, and disease duration under 3 months. Thyroid ultrasound and orbital computed tomography, with clinical symptoms and serum thyroxine and TRAb, informed diagnoses. The origin of this receptor is a woman under 30 with Graves' ophthalmopathy. The sequenced material came from blood.

The CDR3 region has the DNA TGTGCCAGCAGTTTATTCCAGATGAACACTGAAGCTTTCTTT. Residues: CASSLFQMNTEAFF. This sequence joins TRBV28 and TRBJ1-1; D gene unclear. This CDR3 is 14 amino acids long. The V gene's germline CDR1 is MDHEN and CDR2 SYDVKM. V gave up 1 base and J gave up 0 bases, with 6 bases separating them. Supplemented by reference TRBV28 and TRBJ1-1, the full variable domain reads DVKVTQSSRYLVKRTGEKVFLECVQDMDHENMFWYRQDPGLGLRLIYFSYDVKMKEKGDIPEGYSVSREKKERFSLILESASTNQTSMYLCASSLFQMNTEAFFGQGTRLTVV.